This TCR beta chain was observed in a study of cytomegalovirus exposure and HLA in healthy donors (dated by TCRdb to about 2017). Concerning the study at large: An earlier analysis of 587 of the donors reported 276 Gb of sequence data and around 120 million unique TCR beta sequences obtained from approximately 180 million T cells. HLA typing covered class I and class II loci at four-digit resolution. Every discovery cohort repertoire had been produced on one sequencing platform. The study was designed to test whether signatures of past pathogen exposure could be identified by cataloging public T cell receptors. The study used immunosequencing to profile the T cell repertoires of more than 650 subjects and linked those repertoires to cytomegalovirus serostatus. Among some 400 genotyped donors of the cohort, an average of roughly 230,000 unique TCR beta nucleotide sequences was sequenced per donor, of which 15% to 20% were non-productive. In an earlier analysis of 500 to 650 of the donors, high-throughput TCR beta sequencing was used to judge whether each TCR beta V gene segment behaved as functional or pseudogenic. To predict cytomegalovirus infection status, the study combined high-throughput TCR immunosequencing, statistical association of individual TCRs with disease status, and machine learning. A later genetic analysis used genome-wide SNP genotypes for about three fifths of the 666 donors, treating that subset as a discovery cohort. Five DR-DQ haplotypes were handled as single units for association and clustering because linkage in the cohort was strong. Along with the approximately 700-subject first cohort, a separate validation cohort of some 130 different subjects was used. In the later analysis, no new phenotypic data were used to find candidate immune exposures; instead, reliance was placed on TCR beta sequences and their occurrence across donors. Donor age, sex, ethnicity and CMV serostatus were collected together with the repertoire data. A later analysis re-analyzed previously published TCR beta repertoires from about 730 donors and added high-resolution HLA genotyping to study TCR occurrence patterns. Around 300 gigabases of sequencing data and 78 million or so unique TCR sequences were included in an early release covering 500 to 750 HLA-typed donors. The genetic ancestry cluster associated with self-reported Caucasian donors included about 84% of the roughly 410 genotyped donors. Typing coverage varied by locus: roughly 629-630 donors for A, B, C, DRB1 and DQB1; roughly 500 for DQA1; about 570 for DPA1; roughly 450 for DPB1.

Based on the germline V gene, the CDR1 and CDR2 sequences are MGHDK and SYGVNS. Compared with germline, V lacks 4 bases and J lacks 2 bases; bases without a gene match: 0. From cysteine to phenylalanine, the CDR3 is 13 amino acids long. The retained sequence is limited to the CDR3, 39 bases, with the frame set at the first base. The cohort was made up of approximately 670 healthy bone marrow donors. At the time of sampling, all cohort members were nominally healthy, though unrecorded immune exposures were likely present. The donor was CMV seropositive and belonged to the group of 250 to 300 seropositive cohort members. Each donor provided a peripheral blood sample, and peripheral blood mononuclear cells were used for TCR beta sequencing. Genomic DNA was extracted from the blood cell samples with the Qiagen DNeasy Blood Extraction Kit. What the study reported, not specific to this receptor: Most TCR sequences were observed very rarely across donors, whereas some public TCRs were present in many individuals. A later genetic analysis reported fewer N-insertions in productive TCRs among donors in an Asian-associated ancestry cluster than the 666-donor mean. In the study, 150 to 200 TCR beta chains were listed as associated with cytomegalovirus. Because counts were too low, approximately 15 rarely observed V segments, including chromosome 9 orphons, were excluded from the earlier analysis of several hundred of the donors. A few of the identified cytomegalovirus-associated TCR beta chains were confirmed in vitro to be specific for cytomegalovirus antigens. Some IMGT-functional V segments, including TRBV6-2 and TRBV6-3, could not be told apart with the 87-base-pair reads, so those segments were excluded. Correlated functional status among segregating V segments might reflect linkage disequilibrium, but an unknown experimental factor could not be ruled out. An association between a missense DCLRE1C variant and V-gene and J-gene trimming of TCR beta chains was found in a later genetic analysis and replicated in an independent cohort. The authors suggested that the approach could potentially be generalized to other disease states and immunological phenotypes. Most CMV-associated TCR beta chains appeared to be HLA-restricted in a later analysis, and the HLA associations seemed to be driven largely by CMV exposure. Because some donors lacked HLA typing at each locus, the association tests relied only on the typed subset. A cluster of highly shared sequence variants was judged likely to be a technical artifact of the sequencing pipeline. Cytomegalovirus status was reported to be diagnosed by the classifier with high specificity and sensitivity in both the original and validation cohorts. In this cohort, only TCR beta chains were sequenced, and detectable features were limited by the absence of alpha or paired-chain data. In a later analysis, HLA-associated TCR beta chains showed more clonal expansion and lower generation probabilities than non-associated chains that were equally common. Roughly uniform sequencing depth across donors was assumed in presence/absence analyses, although this assumption may not hold. A later analysis associated about 17,000 TCR beta sequences with specific HLA alleles at a false discovery rate of 0.05. A further reported finding was that TCR beta sequences accurately predicted the HLA-A and HLA-B alleles for most subjects in the first cohort. CMV serostatus was the only immune exposure information available for the cohort. Broadly in line with IMGT annotations, most TCR beta V segments showed up in productive rearrangements about 90% or about 30% of the time in an earlier analysis of under 700 of the donors. When HLA alleles, especially DR and DQ, strongly co-occurred, TCR associations were difficult to assign to individual alleles. In a later analysis, the rate of TCR association differed among HLA loci, with DRB1 alleles having the most associated TCRs and HLA-C alleles having the fewest. In a later analysis, several top co-occurrence clusters were reported to appear linked to parvovirus B19, influenza, CMV and Epstein-Barr virus.

Libraries were made using the immunoSEQ multiplex PCR assay. A mixture of 60 forward primers for TCR Vbeta segments and 13 reverse primers for TCR Jbeta segments was used in the multiplex PCR. The CDR3 region of rearranged TCR beta genes was amplified from genomic DNA with a multiplex PCR assay. The Illumina HiSeq System was used to sequence the amplified TCR beta libraries as 87-base-pair reads. Per the original workflow: Across the 700 or so repertoires, a later analysis counted roughly 84 million unique TCR beta chains, roughly 11 million of which were shared by at least two donors. To remove PCR and sequencing errors, raw reads were error-corrected and collapsed into unique sequences using a nearest-neighbor algorithm that merged closely related sequences. CDR3 sequences were aligned to IMGT reference sequences to assign V, D and J gene segments. For a sequence to be retained, a match of at least six nucleotides was required to both a V gene segment and a J gene segment. A rearrangement was called productive if the CDR3 had no stop codons and remained in frame with V and J, and every other rearrangement was called non-productive. Following IMGT convention, CDR3 was defined as the stretch from the second conserved V-encoded cysteine up to the conserved J-encoded phenylalanine. The earlier analysis of around 640 of the donors excluded sequences that lacked an unambiguous match to a single V gene segment. In an earlier analysis of 587 of the donors, V segments were called functional above 56.7% productive rearrangements and were called segregating when the between-donor standard deviation exceeded 5%. To diagnose cytomegalovirus status from the catalog of TCR beta chain sequences, a statistical classification framework was built. In a later analysis, TCR nucleotide sequences were compared against IMGT/GENE-DB human TR gene sequences so that V and J genes could be assigned. The TCRdist pipeline was used in a later analysis to assign CDR3 sequences and most-parsimonious VDJ recombination scenarios. In a later analysis, each TCR beta chain was defined by its CDR3 amino acid sequence together with its V-gene family, and reads without a unique V-gene family were excluded. In a later analysis, around 650 highly shared, low-generation-probability nucleotide sequences were removed to address suspected cross-contamination and a sequencing artifact. For each public chain, a later analysis derived a clonal expansion index from normalized ranks of inferred template counts within each repertoire. In a later analysis, generation probabilities were computed with a VDJ recombination model fitted to out-of-frame rearrangements, and the resulting probabilities were checked against IGoR. In a later analysis, hypergeometric tests were used to score TCR-TCR, TCR-HLA and TCR-CMV co-occurrence, with a repertoire-size bias correction applied to TCR pairs. False discovery rates were estimated in a later analysis by permuting HLA or CMV assignments 20 times. In a later analysis, co-occurring TCRs were grouped using DBSCAN, with TCRdist sequence similarity added in when clustering inside HLA-allele-positive subsets. For co-occurrence clustering, repertoires with fewer than 30,000 or more than 120,000 public chains were excluded, along with a handful of repertoires with anomalous nucleotide sharing. TCRdb limited this immuneACCESS table to in-frame rearrangements with V and J called. A share of clones is missing; checked studies link under half to unresolved V genes, and the rest is unexplained. V and J calls plus clone size are reproduced from that table; the DNA served to infer D and trimming. In this sample the table shows about 180,000 clones, 80% of which occur a single time. The ten biggest clones cover 1.1% to 1.5% of the sample.

Comment on this clone: This receptor's antigen is unknown. It has no much larger one-base neighbor in the sample; base qualities were not kept.

The receptor comes from a girl between 5 and 17 years old in good health and CMV-seropositive. The chain couples TRBV25-1 to TRBJ1-2, with 8 junctional bases fitting TRBD1. The sequenced sample was PBMCs. The CDR3 is CASSAGGNYGYTF. The bases read TGTGCCAGCAGTGCAGGGGGCAACTATGGCTACACCTTC.